These 10 T cell receptor beta chains originate from one sample sequenced in a study of CD4+ T cells in melanoma. Generated by immunoSEQ multiplex PCR, the TCRdb table keeps only in-frame clones and is missing some. The sample lists some 3,600 clones, 62% occurring once. Sequencing input: cells from a culture (not recorded whether cultured in vitro). These TCRs come from a human donor with melanoma.

The chain couples TRBV19 to TRBJ1-1; TRBD1 agrees at 7 bases. Germline assignment: CDR1 LNHDA and CDR2 SQIVND (reference sequence). Losses at the gene ends were 7 bases for V and 1 base for J; bases not matched to a gene: 12. The CDR3 spans 16 residues. CDR3 DNA sequence: TGTGCCAGTATCGACATACCGGGACAGACGAACACTGAAGCTTTCTTT. Its translation: CASIDIPGQTNTEAFF.

This chain joins TRBV6-1 and TRBJ1-6, with D possibly matching TRBD1 (5 bases). CDR3 size: 16 residues. V was trimmed by 2 bases and J by 9 bases, leaving 17 bases between them. Germline V gene sequence: CDR1 MNHNS, CDR2 SASEGT. CDR3 protein: CASSEFSQGSSSPLHF. The DNA of the CDR3 is TGTGCCAGCAGTGAATTTTCGCAGGGTAGCAGTTCACCCCTCCACTTT.

The CDR3 bases are TGTGCCATATCCGAGGGGCAGGGAATAACCGGGGCCAACGTCCTGACTTTC. It yields the protein CAISEGQGITGANVLTF. V is TRBV10-3 and J is TRBJ2-6; D possibly matches TRBD1 or TRBD2 (5 bases each). This CDR3 has 17 residues. CDR1 and CDR2 from the germline V gene are ENHRY and SYGVKD. V was shortened by 9 bases and J by 4 bases, with 22 bases between the two germline ends.

The chain uses TRBV30 and TRBJ1-1, with 7 bases lining up with TRBD1. Germline trimming cut 2 bases from V and 7 bases from J; bases unmatched to any gene: 10. CDR3 length: 14 residues. Germline assignment: CDR1 GTSNPN and CDR2 SVGIG (reference sequence). CDR3 in amino acids: CAWSKTGRLGEAFF. The CDR3 DNA is TGTGCCTGGAGTAAGACAGGGAGGCTTGGTGAAGCTTTCTTT.

This chain uses TRBV7-2 with TRBJ2-7; 8 bases are shared with TRBD2. V dropped 6 bases and J dropped 1; count of bases not matched to a gene: 8. The CDR3 length is 15 residues. Germline lookup yields CDR1 SGHTA and CDR2 FQGNSA. CDR3 DNA sequence: TGTGCCAGCAGTCTAAGCGGGGGTTCTTCCTACGAGCAGTACTTC. It yields the protein CASSLSGGSSYEQYF.

The chain uses TRBV19 and TRBJ1-5; TRBD1 matches 7 bases. The CDR3 sequence is 11 residues long. Germline loops: CDR1 LNHDA, CDR2 SQIVND (reference sequence). Trimming removed 4 bases from V and 15 bases from J; junction bases left unmatched: 6. The CDR3 nucleotides read TGTGCCAGTAGTAGGGACAGCCGGACGCATTTT. Protein product: CASSRDSRTHF.

The V call is TRBV6-5, the J call TRBJ2-1; D ambiguous. V gave up 7 bases and J gave up 5 bases, with 15 bases separating them. CDR1 and CDR2 from the germline V gene are MNHEY and SVGAGI. The CDR3 has 14 amino acids. The CDR3 sequence is CASKRNAGHNEQFF. In DNA form, the CDR3 reads TGTGCCAGCAAACGTAACGCAGGACACAATGAGCAGTTCTTC.

Turning to this clone: Mismatch with germline at one junction end may stem from a read error. The V call is TRBV25-1, the J call TRBJ2-3; TRBD2 matches at 13 bases. CDR3 size: 15 residues. Germline CDR1 MGHDK, CDR2 SYGVNS. CDR3 nucleotide sequence: TGTGCCAGCAGATGGACTAGCGGGGGCCACAGATACGCAGTATTT. This sequence encodes CASRWTSGGHRYAVF.

In its sample, this clone was seen a few times. This chain connects TRBV28 to TRBJ1-4; TRBD1 might be the D (5 bases). Trimming cost V 5 bases and J 0 bases, with 10 bases left between them. The CDR3 extends over 15 amino acids. CDR1 and CDR2 from the germline V gene are MDHEN and SYDVKM. Written as DNA, the CDR3 is TGTGCCAGCAGTCTGGGGGGTGCAACTAATGAAAAACTGTTTTTT. Its translation is CASSLGGATNEKLFF.

This clone was seen a few times. This chain uses TRBV7-9 with TRBJ2-3; 13 bases agree with TRBD2. J was trimmed by 2 bases and V by 5 bases; bases with no gene match: 4. This CDR3 comprises 16 residues. Germline CDR1 reads SEHNR; CDR2 reads FQNEAQ (reference sequence). Here the CDR3 reads CASSPGLAGLTDTQYF. The CDR3 nucleotides read TGTGCCAGCAGCCCGGGACTAGCGGGGCTCACAGATACGCAGTATTTT.